This TCR beta chain emerged from a study of cytomegalovirus exposure and HLA in healthy donors. Study conclusions and caveats: Excluded were some V segments that proved indistinguishable, including TRBV6-2 and TRBV6-3. Within an earlier analysis, most TCR beta V segments proved productive either about 87% or about 30% of the time. Listed as cytomegalovirus-associated were about 160 TCR beta chains. A few chains linked to CMV were shown in vitro to be specific for CMV antigens.

Primers for the PCR totalled 60 Vbeta and 13 Jbeta. Only in-frame clones appear in the TCRdb table, and some are missing; sequencing was by immunoSEQ multiplex PCR. The sample contains approximately 150,000 clones, roughly 82% of which appear only once. Worth noting for this clone: No antigen is known for it.

From germline, CDR1 is SGHNT and CDR2 YYREEE (reference sequence). Trimming cost V 4 bases and J 6 bases; bases outside gene matches: 9. There are 15 residues in the CDR3. This TCR derives from a man aged 18 to 35 in good health and CMV-seropositive. V and J are TRBV5-4 and TRBJ2-3; 9 positions agree with TRBD1. The specimen sequenced was PBMCs. The CDR3 DNA follows: TGTGCCAGCAGCGTAACTACAGGGGGCGCCGATACGCAGTATTTT. Protein product: CASSVTTGGADTQYF.